One TCR beta chain is described in this entry. Residents of approximately 25 US areas, aged about 18 to 100 years, made up the participants. Allocation to cohorts depended on clinical history reported by the participants. The entry originates in a study of blood T cell repertoires in COVID-19. Per the study methods: The authors estimated nucleated cell counts from reference gene primer amplification. Sequencing used immunoSEQ multiplex PCR; TCRdb keeps in-frame clones, though not all of them. Clone size and V and J calls were adopted from that table, with D and trimming inferred from the DNA. The sample holds 350,000 to 500,000 clones; nearly 90% are singletons and the top ten take about 1.5%. The specimen sequenced was PBMCs or T cells enriched from blood (not recorded which). The clonotype comes from a woman aged 18-35 years who had been exposed to COVID-19.

As DNA, the CDR3 is TGTGCCAGCAGTTACCCGACAGCCCTTTCAGATACGCAGTATTTT. Translation: CASSYPTALSDTQYF. The V gene is TRBV6-5, the J gene TRBJ2-3, with a possible D match to TRBD1 (5 bases). The CDR3 has 15 amino acids. The V end was cut by 2 bases, the J end by 4 bases, with 13 bases between. Germline values: CDR1 MNHEY, CDR2 SVGAGI.